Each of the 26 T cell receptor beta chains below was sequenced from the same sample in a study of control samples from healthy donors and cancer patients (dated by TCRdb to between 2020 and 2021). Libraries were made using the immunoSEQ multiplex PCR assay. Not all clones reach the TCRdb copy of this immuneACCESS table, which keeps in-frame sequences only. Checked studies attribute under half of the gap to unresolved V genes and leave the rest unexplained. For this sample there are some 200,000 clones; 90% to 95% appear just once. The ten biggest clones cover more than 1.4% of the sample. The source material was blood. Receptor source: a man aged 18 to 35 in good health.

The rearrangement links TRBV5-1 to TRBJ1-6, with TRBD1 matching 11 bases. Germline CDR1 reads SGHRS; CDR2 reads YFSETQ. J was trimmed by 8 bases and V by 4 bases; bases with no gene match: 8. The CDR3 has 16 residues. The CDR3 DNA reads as TGCGCCAGCAGCAAACTACCGGGACAGGGGGATTCACCCCTCCACTTT. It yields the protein CASSKLPGQGDSPLHF.

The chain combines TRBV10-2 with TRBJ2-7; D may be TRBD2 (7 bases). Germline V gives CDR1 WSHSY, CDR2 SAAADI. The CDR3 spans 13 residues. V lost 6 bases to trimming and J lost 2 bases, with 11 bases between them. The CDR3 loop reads CASSRGGAYEQYF. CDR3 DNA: TGCGCCAGCAGCCGCGGGGGCGCCTACGAGCAGTACTTC.

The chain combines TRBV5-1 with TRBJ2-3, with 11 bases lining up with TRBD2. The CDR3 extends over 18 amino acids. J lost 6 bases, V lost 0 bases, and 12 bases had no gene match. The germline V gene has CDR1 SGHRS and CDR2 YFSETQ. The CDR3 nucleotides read TGCGCCAGCAGCTTGGCGGGGACTAGCGGACCATATGGGGATACGCAGTATTTT. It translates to CASSLAGTSGPYGDTQYF.

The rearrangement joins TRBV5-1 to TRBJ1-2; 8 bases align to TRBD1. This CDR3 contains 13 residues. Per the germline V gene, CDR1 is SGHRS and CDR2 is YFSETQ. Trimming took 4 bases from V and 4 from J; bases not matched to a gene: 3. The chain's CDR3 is CASSPTGVYGYTF. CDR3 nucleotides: TGCGCCAGCAGCCCGACAGGGGTCTATGGCTACACCTTC.

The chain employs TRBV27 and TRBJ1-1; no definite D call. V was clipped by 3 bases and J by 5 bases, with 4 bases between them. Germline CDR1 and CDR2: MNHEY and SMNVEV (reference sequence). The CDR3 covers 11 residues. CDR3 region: CASSFGTEAFF. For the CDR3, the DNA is TGTGCCAGCAGTTTCGGGACTGAAGCTTTCTTT.

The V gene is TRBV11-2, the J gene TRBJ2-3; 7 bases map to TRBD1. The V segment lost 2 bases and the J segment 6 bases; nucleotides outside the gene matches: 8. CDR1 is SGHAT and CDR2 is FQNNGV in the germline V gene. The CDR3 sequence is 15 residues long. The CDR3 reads CASSLRGQGTDTQYF. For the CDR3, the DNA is TGTGCCAGCAGCTTAAGGGGGCAGGGTACCGATACGCAGTATTTT.

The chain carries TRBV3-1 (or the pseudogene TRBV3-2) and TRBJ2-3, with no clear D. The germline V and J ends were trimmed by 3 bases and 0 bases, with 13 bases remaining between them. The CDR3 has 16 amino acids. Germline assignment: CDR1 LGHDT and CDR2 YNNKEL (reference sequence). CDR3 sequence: CASSHPLGTSTDTQYF. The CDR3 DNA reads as TGTGCCAGCAGCCACCCACTGGGCACTAGCACAGATACGCAGTATTTT.

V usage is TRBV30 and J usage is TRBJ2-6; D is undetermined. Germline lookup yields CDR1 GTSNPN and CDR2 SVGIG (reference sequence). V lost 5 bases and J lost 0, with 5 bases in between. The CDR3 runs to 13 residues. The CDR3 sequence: CAWGHSGANVLTF. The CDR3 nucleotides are TGTGCCTGGGGGCACTCTGGGGCCAACGTCCTGACTTTC.

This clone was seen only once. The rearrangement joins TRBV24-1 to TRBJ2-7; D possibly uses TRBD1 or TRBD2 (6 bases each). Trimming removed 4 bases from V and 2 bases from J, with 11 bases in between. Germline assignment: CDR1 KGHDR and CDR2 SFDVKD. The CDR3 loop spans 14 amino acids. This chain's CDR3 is CATSDTGAPYEQYF. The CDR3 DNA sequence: TGTGCCACCAGTGACACGGGGGCCCCCTACGAGCAGTACTTC.

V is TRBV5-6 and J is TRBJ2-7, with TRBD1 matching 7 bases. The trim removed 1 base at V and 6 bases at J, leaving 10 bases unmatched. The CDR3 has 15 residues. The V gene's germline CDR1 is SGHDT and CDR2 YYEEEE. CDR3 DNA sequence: TGTGCCAGCAGCTTGAAAGGGGGCAGGGCAGGCGAGCAGTACTTC. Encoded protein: CASSLKGGRAGEQYF.

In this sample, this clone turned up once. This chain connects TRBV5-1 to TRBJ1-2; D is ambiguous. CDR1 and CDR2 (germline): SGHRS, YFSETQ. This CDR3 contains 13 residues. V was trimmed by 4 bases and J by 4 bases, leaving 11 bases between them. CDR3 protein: CASSTYPSYGYTF. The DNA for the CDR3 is TGCGCCAGCAGCACATACCCCAGCTATGGCTACACCTTC.

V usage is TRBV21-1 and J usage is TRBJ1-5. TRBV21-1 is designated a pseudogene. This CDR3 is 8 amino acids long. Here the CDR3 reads CDPQPQHF. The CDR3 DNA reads TGTGACCCTCAGCCCCAGCATTTT.

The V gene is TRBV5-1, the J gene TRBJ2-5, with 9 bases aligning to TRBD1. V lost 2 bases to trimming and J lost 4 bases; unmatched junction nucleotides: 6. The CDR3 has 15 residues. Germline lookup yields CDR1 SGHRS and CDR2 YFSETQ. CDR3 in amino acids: CASSLIPGQGETQYF. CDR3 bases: TGCGCCAGCAGCTTAATTCCGGGACAGGGAGAGACCCAGTACTTC.

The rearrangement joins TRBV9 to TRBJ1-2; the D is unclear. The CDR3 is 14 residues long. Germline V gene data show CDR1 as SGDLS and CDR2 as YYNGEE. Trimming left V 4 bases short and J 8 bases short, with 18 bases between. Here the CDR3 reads CASSPAKGDRGYTF. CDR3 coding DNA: TGTGCCAGCAGCCCAGCGAAGGGCGACCGGGGCTACACCTTC.

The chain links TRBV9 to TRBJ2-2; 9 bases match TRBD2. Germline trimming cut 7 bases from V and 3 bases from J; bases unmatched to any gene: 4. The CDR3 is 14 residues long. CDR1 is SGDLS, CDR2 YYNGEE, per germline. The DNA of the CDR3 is TGTGCCAGCGCCCGACTAGCGGACACCGGGGAGCTGTTTTTT. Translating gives CASARLADTGELFF.

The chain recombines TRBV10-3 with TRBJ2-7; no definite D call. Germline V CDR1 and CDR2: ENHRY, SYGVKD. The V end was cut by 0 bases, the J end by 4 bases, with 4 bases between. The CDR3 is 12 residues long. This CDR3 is CAISESSYEQYF. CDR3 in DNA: TGTGCCATCAGTGAGTCGTCTTACGAGCAGTACTTC.

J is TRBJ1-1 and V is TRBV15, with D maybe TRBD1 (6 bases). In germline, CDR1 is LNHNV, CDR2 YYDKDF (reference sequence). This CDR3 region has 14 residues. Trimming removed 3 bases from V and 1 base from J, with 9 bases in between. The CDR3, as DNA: TGTGCCACCAGCAGGATCAGGGGGAACACTGAAGCTTTCTTT. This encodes CATSRIRGNTEAFF. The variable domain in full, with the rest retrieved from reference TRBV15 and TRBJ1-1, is DAMVIQNPRYQVTQFGKPVTLSCSQTLNHNVMYWYQQKSSQAPKLLFHYYDKDFNNEADTPDNFQSRRPNTSFCFLDIRSPGLGDTAMYLCATSRIRGNTEAFFGQGTRLTVV.

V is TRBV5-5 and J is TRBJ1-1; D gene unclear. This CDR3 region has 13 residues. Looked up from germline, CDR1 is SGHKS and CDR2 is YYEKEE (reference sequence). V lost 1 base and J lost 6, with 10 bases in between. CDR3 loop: CASSLMVGAEAFF. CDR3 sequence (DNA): TGTGCCAGCAGCTTGATGGTTGGGGCTGAAGCTTTCTTT.

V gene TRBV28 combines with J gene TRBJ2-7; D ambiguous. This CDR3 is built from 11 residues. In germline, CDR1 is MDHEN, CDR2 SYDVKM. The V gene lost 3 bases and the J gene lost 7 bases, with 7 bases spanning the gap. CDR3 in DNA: TGTGCCAGCAGTTTGACTGAAGAGCAGTACTTC. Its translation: CASSLTEEQYF.

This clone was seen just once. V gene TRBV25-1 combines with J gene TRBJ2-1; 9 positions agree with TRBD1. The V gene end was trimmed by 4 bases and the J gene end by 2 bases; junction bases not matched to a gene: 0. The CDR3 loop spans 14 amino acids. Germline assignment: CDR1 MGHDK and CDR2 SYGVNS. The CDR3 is CASSGQGAYNEQFF. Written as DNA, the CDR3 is TGTGCCAGCAGTGGACAGGGGGCCTACAATGAGCAGTTCTTC.

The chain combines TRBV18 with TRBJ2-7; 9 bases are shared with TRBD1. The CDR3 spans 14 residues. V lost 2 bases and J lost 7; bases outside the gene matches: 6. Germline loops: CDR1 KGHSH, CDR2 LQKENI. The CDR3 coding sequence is TGTGCCAGCTCACCAGATGGGACAGGGCGAGAGCAGTACTTC. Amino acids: CASSPDGTGREQYF.

The CDR3 region is CASSYGFYEQYF. The CDR3 coding sequence is TGTGCCAGCAGTTACGGGTTCTACGAGCAGTACTTC. The gene calls are TRBV6-2 or TRBV6-3 and TRBJ2-7, with no clear D. This CDR3 contains 12 residues. The V end was cut by 2 bases, the J end by 3 bases, with 5 bases between. The germline V gene has CDR1 MNHEY and CDR2 SVGEGT.

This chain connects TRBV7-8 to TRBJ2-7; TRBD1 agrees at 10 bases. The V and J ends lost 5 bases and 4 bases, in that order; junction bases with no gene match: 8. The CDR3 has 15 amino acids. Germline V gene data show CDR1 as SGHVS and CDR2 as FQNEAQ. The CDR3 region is CASSRGPGQGYEQYF. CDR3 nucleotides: TGTGCCAGCAGCCGAGGACCGGGACAGGGGTACGAGCAGTACTTC.

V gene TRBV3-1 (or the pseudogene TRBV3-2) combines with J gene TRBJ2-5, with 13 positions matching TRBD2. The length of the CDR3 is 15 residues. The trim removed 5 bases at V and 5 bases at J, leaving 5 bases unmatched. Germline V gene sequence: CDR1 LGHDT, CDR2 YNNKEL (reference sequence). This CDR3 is CASSAGLAGTETQYF. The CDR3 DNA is TGTGCCAGCAGCGCGGGACTAGCGGGGACGGAGACCCAGTACTTC.

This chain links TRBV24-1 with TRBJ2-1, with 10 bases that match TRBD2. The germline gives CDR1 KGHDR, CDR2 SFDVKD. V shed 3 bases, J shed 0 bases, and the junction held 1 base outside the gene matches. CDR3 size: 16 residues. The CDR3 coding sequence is TGTGCCACCAGTGATACTAGCGGGAACTCCTACAATGAGCAGTTCTTC. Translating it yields CATSDTSGNSYNEQFF.

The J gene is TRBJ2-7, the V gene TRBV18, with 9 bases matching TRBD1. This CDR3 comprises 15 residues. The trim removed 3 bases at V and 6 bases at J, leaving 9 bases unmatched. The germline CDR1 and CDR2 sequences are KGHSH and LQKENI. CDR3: CASSPLGQGLTEQYF. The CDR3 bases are TGTGCCAGCTCACCGTTGGGACAGGGCTTGACCGAGCAGTACTTC.